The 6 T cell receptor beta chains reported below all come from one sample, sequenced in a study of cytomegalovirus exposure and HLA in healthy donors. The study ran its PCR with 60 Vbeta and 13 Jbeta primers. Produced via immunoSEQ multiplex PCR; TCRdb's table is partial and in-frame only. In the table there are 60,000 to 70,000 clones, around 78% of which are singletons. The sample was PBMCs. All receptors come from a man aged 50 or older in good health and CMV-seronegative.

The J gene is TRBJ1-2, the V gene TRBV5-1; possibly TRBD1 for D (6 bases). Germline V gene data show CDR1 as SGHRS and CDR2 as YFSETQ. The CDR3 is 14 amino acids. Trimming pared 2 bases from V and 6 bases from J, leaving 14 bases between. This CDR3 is CASSLAQGVDGYTF. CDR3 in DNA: TGCGCCAGCAGCTTAGCACAGGGTGTCGATGGCTACACCTTC.

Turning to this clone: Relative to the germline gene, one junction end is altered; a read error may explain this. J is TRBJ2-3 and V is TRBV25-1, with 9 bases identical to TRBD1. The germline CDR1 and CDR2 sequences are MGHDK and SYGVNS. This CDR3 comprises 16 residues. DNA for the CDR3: TGTGCCAGCAGTCAATACAGGGGGCTGCGGACAGATACGCAGTATTTT. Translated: CASSQYRGLRTDTQYF.

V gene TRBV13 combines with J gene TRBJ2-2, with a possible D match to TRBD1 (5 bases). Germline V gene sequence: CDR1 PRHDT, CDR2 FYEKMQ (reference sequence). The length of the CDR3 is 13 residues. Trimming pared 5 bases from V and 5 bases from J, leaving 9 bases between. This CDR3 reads CASSPDRTGELFF. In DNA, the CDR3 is TGTGCCAGCAGCCCCGACAGAACCGGGGAGCTGTTTTTT.

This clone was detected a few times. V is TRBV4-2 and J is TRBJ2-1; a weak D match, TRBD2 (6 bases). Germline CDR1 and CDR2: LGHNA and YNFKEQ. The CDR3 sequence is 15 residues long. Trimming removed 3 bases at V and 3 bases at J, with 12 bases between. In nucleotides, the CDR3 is TGTGCCAGCAGCCAGGGACTGGGACGCTACAATGAGCAGTTCTTC. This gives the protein CASSQGLGRYNEQFF.

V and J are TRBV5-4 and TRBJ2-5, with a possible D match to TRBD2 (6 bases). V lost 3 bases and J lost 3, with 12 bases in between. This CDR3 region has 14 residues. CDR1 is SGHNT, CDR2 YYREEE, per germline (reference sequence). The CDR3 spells CASSSSGGEETQYF. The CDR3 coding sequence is TGTGCCAGCAGCTCGTCGGGCGGGGAAGAGACCCAGTACTTC.

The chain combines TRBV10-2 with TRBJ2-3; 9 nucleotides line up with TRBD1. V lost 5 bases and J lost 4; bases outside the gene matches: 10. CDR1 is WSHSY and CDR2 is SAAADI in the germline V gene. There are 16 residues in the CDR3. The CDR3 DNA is TGCGCCAGCAGTCTAAAAGGACAGGGGCGGTCAGATACGCAGTATTTT. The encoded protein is CASSLKGQGRSDTQYF.